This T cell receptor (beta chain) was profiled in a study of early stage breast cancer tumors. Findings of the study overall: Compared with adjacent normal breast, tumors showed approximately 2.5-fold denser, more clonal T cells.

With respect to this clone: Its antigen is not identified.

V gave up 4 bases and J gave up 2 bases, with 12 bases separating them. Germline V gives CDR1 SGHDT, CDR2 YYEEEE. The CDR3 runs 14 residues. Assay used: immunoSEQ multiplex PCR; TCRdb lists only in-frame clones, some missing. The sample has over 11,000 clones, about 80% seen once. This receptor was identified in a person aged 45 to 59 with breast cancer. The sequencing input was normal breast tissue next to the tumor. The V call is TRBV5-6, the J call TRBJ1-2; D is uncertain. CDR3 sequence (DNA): TGTGCCAGCAGCGAGAAAACCGGGAACTATGGCTACACCTTC. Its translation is CASSEKTGNYGYTF.